The entry below describes one T cell receptor (beta chain). After extraction with the RNeasy kit, about 0.5 to 1 ug of the RNA was reverse transcribed using random hexamers. Multiplex PCR with immunoSEQ amplified the TCR beta CDR3 across 54 Vbeta and 13 Jbeta. TCRdb re-called the immunoSEQ multiplex PCR reads with MiXCR, one entry per CDR3 protein. The sample includes about 190,000 distinct CDR3 sequences, approximately 94% of them seen just once. The data stem from a study of CD8 T cells in Susac syndrome. Study in general: Treatment status at blood draw for the Susac syndrome patients was therapy-naive, corticosteroids, or intravenous immunoglobulin alone.

The TCR originated in a human donor with Susac syndrome. Sequences were obtained from CD4+ T cells from PBMCs.

For the CDR3, the DNA is TGCGCCAGCAGCCAGGGAAATAGCGGTCAGCCCCAGCATTTT. Encoded protein: CASSQGNSGQPQHF. The chain has TRBV5-1 and TRBJ1-5; D may be TRBD1 (5 bases). Germline V gene lookup returns CDR1 SGHRS and CDR2 YFSETQ. V was pared by 4 bases and J by 6 bases, with 14 bases between. The CDR3 is 14 amino acids.